Listed below are T cell receptor beta chains from one sample, sequenced in a study of blood T cell repertoires in COVID-19. Sequenced by immunoSEQ multiplex PCR; TCRdb stores in-frame clones only, minus some. This repertoire shows some 250,000 clones, around 86% found once; its top ten account for roughly 2.9%. Material for sequencing was peripheral blood. The receptors originated from a woman in her fifties or sixties with active or convalescent COVID-19. CDR3s include the opening cysteine and the closing phenylalanine or tryptophan. For some rows the clone size is stated as once, few or many, or as a class when expanded; others skip it.

v_call,clone_size,j_call,cdr3_aa
TRBV13,.,TRBJ2-7,CASSTPIAGLYEQYF
TRBV6-5,once,TRBJ1-5,CASTGGDRVRGPQHF
TRBV27,.,TRBJ1-5,CASSLPGGPQHF
TRBV2,.,TRBJ1-2,CASTSGYGYTF
TRBV7-9,.,TRBJ1-2,CASSLGEDGYTF
TRBV19,.,TRBJ1-4,CASSIIGNEKLFF
TRBV20-1,once,TRBJ2-7,CSASPSSYEQYF
TRBV3-1/TRBV3-2,once,TRBJ1-2,CASSLRRGARSYGYTF
TRBV30,.,TRBJ2-7,CACTKGSGYPGEQYF
TRBV4-1,few,TRBJ1-2,CASSRGQGGGYGYTF
TRBV6-5,.,TRBJ1-5,CASSLDGVSNQPQHF
TRBV29-1,.,TRBJ1-2,CSDLGGDRQDYGYTF
TRBV29-1,.,TRBJ1-5,CSVGGGGQPQHF
TRBV29-1,.,TRBJ2-4,CSVDTTSGGALAKNIQYF
TRBV6-5,few,TRBJ1-2,CASSYRARGYGYTF
TRBV7-2,few,TRBJ1-2,CASSLSPTDYGYTF
TRBV12-3/TRBV12-4,.,TRBJ1-2,CASNRPGGDGYTF
TRBV30,.,TRBJ1-5,CAWSGQENQPQHF
TRBV4-1,.,TRBJ2-7,CASSRQTGRYHEQYF
TRBV18,.,TRBJ1-2,CASSSSGTGNYGYTF
TRBV2,.,TRBJ1-4,CASRRDRGKDELFF
TRBV9,.,TRBJ2-2,CASSGPTRTGELFF
TRBV5-1,.,TRBJ2-5,CASSLGRGSYQETQYF
TRBV5-1,.,TRBJ2-1,CASRVAGDYNEQFF
TRBV19,.,TRBJ2-7,CASTAGQGLSYEQYF
TRBV19,.,TRBJ1-1,CASSTRDTSNTEAFF
TRBV30,many,TRBJ1-1,CAWRHGQPNTEAFF
TRBV9,.,TRBJ1-3,CASSSTTDRGNTIYF
TRBV6-1,.,TRBJ2-2,CASSEQGWDTGELFF
TRBV24-1,.,TRBJ2-1,CATSDPRLTSGGRPEQFF
TRBV7-9,few,TRBJ1-2,CASSHPDRAYGYTF
TRBV4-1,.,TRBJ1-4,CASSQPTATNEKLFF
TRBV5-1,few,TRBJ2-7,CASSMDSEQYF
TRBV3-1/TRBV3-2,.,TRBJ2-5,CASSRNGVLEETQYF
TRBV9,.,TRBJ1-4,CASSVAGTGGWDEKLFF
TRBV19,.,TRBJ1-5,CASSRGTGGNQPQHF
TRBV29-1,.,TRBJ1-2,CSVAGGRGESYTF